These T cell receptor beta chains were read from a single sample in a study of cytotoxic CD8 clonotypes in ibrutinib-treated CLL. Here immunoSEQ multiplex PCR was the method, and the copy in TCRdb shows in-frame clones only, minus some. The sample lists fewer than 400,000 clones, roughly 67% seen once, with about 6.7% in the top ten. The material sequenced was PBMCs, taken after 36 months of ibrutinib treatment. The receptors stem from a human donor with chronic lymphocytic leukemia. The CDR3 runs from the conserved cysteine through the conserved F or W. D genes are given only for firm matches. Clone size is given for some rows only: seen once, a few or many times, or a class if the clone is expanded.

clone size	J gene	V gene	CDR3 length	D gene	CDR3 DNA	CDR3 protein
NA	TRBJ1-5	TRBV2	17	NA	TGTGCCAGCAGTGACTCCCGGGACAAGGGATTCGGTCAGCCCCAGCATTTT	CASSDSRDKGFGQPQHF
NA	TRBJ1-5	TRBV6-6	16	NA	TGTGCCAGCAGTAACCCTCGACAGAGTAGCAATCAGCCCCAGCATTTT	CASSNPRQSSNQPQHF
NA	TRBJ1-2	TRBV11-2	15	NA	TGTGCCAGCAGCTCCCTCCCCACAGGGATGAGGGGCTACACCTTC	CASSSLPTGMRGYTF
NA	TRBJ1-4	TRBV27	14	NA	TGTGCCAGCAGGCAGGGTGCAACTAATGAAAAACTGTTTTTT	CASRQGATNEKLFF
once	TRBJ1-2	TRBV4-2	18	TRBD1	TGTGCCAGCAGCCAAACCCTGGACAGGGTGCGCGCTAACTATGGCTACACCTTC	CASSQTLDRVRANYGYTF
NA	TRBJ2-7	TRBV18	11	NA	TGTGCCAGCTCACCATCTGACGAGCAGTACTTC	CASSPSDEQYF
NA	TRBJ1-1	TRBV20-1	11	NA	TGCGGTGCACAGGGCTTCACTGAAGCTTTCTTT	CGAQGFTEAFF
NA	TRBJ2-7	TRBV7-2	15	TRBD2	TGTGCCAGCAGCCACGAATTAGCGGGAGGCTACGAGCAGTACTTC	CASSHELAGGYEQYF
NA	TRBJ2-1	TRBV9	14	NA	TGTGCCAGCAGCGTAGACCCGGGGCAGCCCGAGCAGTTCTTC	CASSVDPGQPEQFF
NA	TRBJ1-2	TRBV7-2	16	NA	TGTGCCAGCAGCTTAGGGGCGGGGACCAGGGACTATGGCTACACCTTC	CASSLGAGTRDYGYTF
NA	TRBJ2-3	TRBV5-4	16	NA	TGTGCCAGCAGCTCCCTAGGGGTAGCGAGCACAGATACGCAGTATTTT	CASSSLGVASTDTQYF
NA	TRBJ1-1	TRBV9	14	TRBD1	TGTGCCAGCAGCGTAGTTAGGGGGCGGACTGAAGCTTTCTTT	CASSVVRGRTEAFF
NA	TRBJ2-3	TRBV13	17	TRBD2	TGTGCCAGCTCTGAAGCGGGAGGGCTGGCAGGCACAGATACGCAGTATTTT	CASSEAGGLAGTDTQYF
NA	TRBJ2-1	TRBV7-3	16	NA	TGTGCCAGCAGCTTGCCAGGGGAACGGTCCTACAATGAGCAGTTCTTC	CASSLPGERSYNEQFF
NA	TRBJ1-2	TRBV6-1	13	NA	TGTGCCAGCAGTGATAGGGGTAGCTATGGCTACACCTTC	CASSDRGSYGYTF
NA	TRBJ1-1	TRBV9	13	TRBD1	TGTGCCAGCAGCTCAGGGGGATTCACTGAAGCTTTCTTT	CASSSGGFTEAFF
NA	TRBJ2-1	TRBV2	13	NA	TGTGCCAGCAGTTCACTGGGCTATAATGAGCAGTTCTTC	CASSSLGYNEQFF
NA	TRBJ1-2	TRBV25-1	16	NA	TGTGCCAGCAGTGAACCGACTAGGTCAGCAAACTATGGCTACACCTTC	CASSEPTRSANYGYTF
NA	TRBJ2-7	TRBV5-1	15	NA	TGCGCCAGCAGCTTCTGGACCCTAGTCTCCTACGAGCAGTACTTC	CASSFWTLVSYEQYF
NA	TRBJ1-2	TRBV6-5	14	NA	TGTGCCAGCAGTTCCGGGACTTCGGGCTATGGCTACACCTTC	CASSSGTSGYGYTF
NA	TRBJ2-4	TRBV20-1	10	NA	TGCAGTGCCCCCCAAAACATTCAGTACTTC	CSAPQNIQYF
NA	TRBJ2-7	TRBV29-1	12	TRBD2	TGCAGCGCTCTTTCGGGGGGGGGCGAGCAGTACTTC	CSALSGGGEQYF
NA	TRBJ2-1	TRBV7-6	16	NA	TGTGCCAGCAGCCGTCCCCAGGGGGGGACCTACAATGAGCAGTTCTTC	CASSRPQGGTYNEQFF
NA	TRBJ2-1	TRBV25-1	12	NA	TGTGCCAGCAGTTGGGCCTACAATGAGCAGTTCTTC	CASSWAYNEQFF
NA	TRBJ2-7	TRBV5-4	13	NA	TGTGCCAGCAGAAACAGGAGCTCCTACGAGCAGTACTTC	CASRNRSSYEQYF
once	TRBJ2-3	TRBV9	15	NA	TGTGCCAGCAGCGAAGACACCTCTAGCACAGATACGCAGTATTTT	CASSEDTSSTDTQYF
NA	TRBJ2-1	TRBV10-3	15	NA	TGTGCCATTGGTGGCGCCATGAGCTCCTACAATGAGCAGTTCTTC	CAIGGAMSSYNEQFF
NA	TRBJ2-7	TRBV7-8	16	TRBD1	TGTGCCAGCAGCTCCTCCACAGGGGGCCCCAGTTACGAGCAGTACTTC	CASSSSTGGPSYEQYF
NA	TRBJ2-7	TRBV28	12	NA	TGTGCCAGCAGTAAGGACCTAGGAGAGCAGTACTTC	CASSKDLGEQYF
once	TRBJ2-3	TRBV6-1	15	TRBD1	TGTGCCAGCAGAGCGGACAGGGGTAGCACAGATACGCAGTATTTT	CASRADRGSTDTQYF
NA	TRBJ1-1	TRBV6-5	12	NA	TGTGCCAGCAGGGGAGGTGAGGCTGAAGCTTTCTTT	CASRGGEAEAFF
few	TRBJ2-3	TRBV4-3	14	NA	TGCGCCAGCAGCCAAGAGACGGGAATGTATACGCAGTATTTT	CASSQETGMYTQYF
NA	TRBJ2-1	TRBV4-1	16	TRBD2	TGCGCCAGCAGCCACCACGGGACTACGTCTTTCAATGAGCAGTTCTTC	CASSHHGTTSFNEQFF
NA	TRBJ1-2	TRBV28	15	TRBD1	TGTGCCAGCAGTACCCCGACAGGGGCTAACTATGGCTACACCTTC	CASSTPTGANYGYTF
NA	TRBJ2-3	TRBV27	18	NA	TGTGCCAGCGCGCCTCCAGCGGTCCACCTTACTAGCACAGATACGCAGTATTTT	CASAPPAVHLTSTDTQYF
NA	TRBJ1-4	TRBV6-1	18	NA	TGTGCCAGCAGTGAAATTCCCCCTCAGACAGGAACTCATGAAAAACTGTTTTTT	CASSEIPPQTGTHEKLFF
NA	TRBJ2-7	TRBV18	14	TRBD1	TGTGCCAGCTCACTCGGGACAGGGGACCACGAGCAGTACTTC	CASSLGTGDHEQYF
NA	TRBJ2-7	TRBV27	13	NA	TGTGCCAGCAGACCAGCGGGCCGTTACGAGCAGTACTTC	CASRPAGRYEQYF
NA	TRBJ2-7	TRBV6-6	13	NA	TGTGCCAGCAGTTACCCACCCTCAGGGATTCAGTACTTC	CASSYPPSGIQYF
NA	TRBJ2-7	TRBV7-2	17	TRBD2	TGTGCCAGCAGCCGAGGGACTAGCGGGACTCACGCCTACGAGCAGTACTTC	CASSRGTSGTHAYEQYF
NA	TRBJ1-3	TRBV5-6	17	TRBD1	TGTGCCAGCAGCTTGCCGGGGACAGGGGCCTCTGGAAACACCATATATTTT	CASSLPGTGASGNTIYF
NA	TRBJ2-5	TRBV9	13	NA	TGTGCCAGCAGTGAGGGGAGCGGGGAGACCCAGTACTTC	CASSEGSGETQYF
NA	TRBJ1-1	TRBV4-1	14	NA	TGCGCCAGCAGCCAAGATTCGGCGAGGACTGAAGCTTTCTTT	CASSQDSARTEAFF
NA	TRBJ2-7	TRBV5-1	15	NA	TGCGCCAGCAGCTTGGCCTTGGGGACAACCTACGAGCAGTACTTC	CASSLALGTTYEQYF
NA	TRBJ1-1	TRBV27	14	NA	TGTGCCAGCAGTCCAATCGGGGGTAGTACTGAAGCTTTCTTT	CASSPIGGSTEAFF
NA	TRBJ1-5	TRBV7-3	16	TRBD1	TGTGCCAGCAGCTTACGTAAGGGGACAGCCGATCAGCCCCAGCATTTT	CASSLRKGTADQPQHF
NA	TRBJ2-2	TRBV5-1	15	TRBD1	TGCGCCAGCAGCGGCGGACAGGGATCCACCGGGGAGCTGTTTTTT	CASSGGQGSTGELFF
NA	TRBJ1-5	TRBV5-1	14	NA	TGCGCCAGCACCCCCCGGAGGGGCAATCAGCCCCAGCATTTT	CASTPRRGNQPQHF
NA	TRBJ2-5	TRBV9	14	NA	TGTGCCAGCAGTGGGACACGGTGGGGGGAGACCCAGTACTTC	CASSGTRWGETQYF
NA	TRBJ2-7	TRBV28	13	NA	TGTGCCAGCAGTTTTCAGGACTCCTACGAGCAGTACTTC	CASSFQDSYEQYF
NA	TRBJ2-1	TRBV7-9	13	TRBD2	TGTGCCAGCAGCGCGGGACTAGCGGCTTCTAGTTTCTTC	CASSAGLAASSFF
few	TRBJ2-2	TRBV7-9	14	NA	TGTGCCAGCAGCTTAAGAGGCCCCACCGGGGAGCTGTTTTTT	CASSLRGPTGELFF
NA	TRBJ2-5	TRBV27	13	TRBD2	TGTGCCAGCAGGGCGGGAGGCCAAGAGACCCAGTACTTC	CASRAGGQETQYF
NA	TRBJ2-7	TRBV6-1	13	NA	TGTGCCAGCAGTGAAGCGCTTTGGGGGGTAAGAAGCTTC	CASSEALWGVRSF
NA	TRBJ1-2	TRBV29-1	13	NA	TGCAGCGTTGAAGGGCAGGGGCACTATGGCTACACCTTC	CSVEGQGHYGYTF